This is a list of T cell receptor beta chains from one sample in a study of CD8+ T cells in alopecia areata. The method was immunoSEQ multiplex PCR; TCRdb's version includes in-frame clones alone and lacks a portion of them. Of about 180,000 clones in the sample, around 51% were seen once. The input for sequencing was CD8+ T cells sorted from blood, taken between weeks 51 and 54, from a patient treated with tofacitinib. The receptors here all came from a human donor with alopecia areata. Each CDR3 is given with its conserved first and last residue. D genes are given only for firm matches. Rows may omit the clone size; those that give it use once, few, many or a size class.

TRBJ1-2,TRBV6-5,-,-,TGTGCCAGCAGTACGGGGGACTATGGCTACACCTTC,CASSTGDYGYTF
TRBJ1-1,TRBV5-1,few,-,TGCGCCAGCAGCTTCGCCGGGATCAAGGCAACTGAAGCTTTCTTT,CASSFAGIKATEAFF
TRBJ1-5,TRBV6-5,few,-,TGTGCCAGCAGTTTGGGGCATAGCAATCAGCCCCAGCATTTT,CASSLGHSNQPQHF
TRBJ1-1,TRBV9,-,-,TGTGCCAGCAGCAAACGGACGAACACTGAAGCTTTCTTT,CASSKRTNTEAFF
TRBJ1-1,TRBV30,-,TRBD1,TGTGCCTGGAGCGCCCTCCGCGGGACAGGGAACACTGAAGCTTTCTTT,CAWSALRGTGNTEAFF
TRBJ1-3,TRBV9,-,-,TGTGCCAGCAGCGTAAATGCGGACAGAGGAAACACCATATATTTT,CASSVNADRGNTIYF
TRBJ1-1,TRBV2,-,-,TGTGCCAGCAATCTGGGACTCCAGAACACTGAAGCTTTCTTT,CASNLGLQNTEAFF
TRBJ2-7,TRBV27,-,-,TGTGCCAGCAGTCCCGGAACAGGCTACGAGCAGTACTTC,CASSPGTGYEQYF
TRBJ2-7,TRBV25-1,few,TRBD1,TGTGCCAGCAGGGGACAGGGGTATTACGAGCAGTACTTC,CASRGQGYYEQYF
TRBJ1-1,TRBV7-9,-,-,TGTGCCAGCACCGATGGGGCAGGCCGAAACACTGAAGCTTTCTTT,CASTDGAGRNTEAFF
TRBJ2-7,TRBV5-1,-,-,TGCGCCAGCAGCTTAGGGTCTAGCGCCAACGAGCAGTACTTC,CASSLGSSANEQYF
TRBJ2-1,TRBV29-1,few,TRBD2,TGCAGCGTTGTCACTAGCGGGGAGCAGTTCTTC,CSVVTSGEQFF
TRBJ2-1,TRBV2,once,-,TGTGCCAGCATCCCACTCCCCGAGATCCATGAGCAGTTCTTC,CASIPLPEIHEQFF
TRBJ2-7,TRBV30,-,-,TGTGCCTGGAGCAGACAGGATAACAGCGAGCAGTACTTC,CAWSRQDNSEQYF
TRBJ2-7,TRBV6-6,few,-,TGTGCCAGCACCGACACCCCCTACGAGCAGTACTTC,CASTDTPYEQYF
TRBJ2-3,TRBV7-8,-,-,TGTGCCAGCAGCTTAGCGCTACTTAGCCAACCCCATACGCAGTATTTT,CASSLALLSQPHTQYF
TRBJ2-2,TRBV19,few,-,TGTGCCAGTAGTATTAAGGGCAGTTCCGGGGAGCTGTTTTTT,CASSIKGSSGELFF
TRBJ2-1,TRBV4-2,-,-,TGTGCCAGCAGCCAAGCCGAGGGGGGTTCCCGGGGCAATGAGCAGTTCTTC,CASSQAEGGSRGNEQFF
TRBJ2-7,TRBV5-1,-,-,TGCGCCAGCAGCTTGGGGGCCTTCGACGAGCAGTACTTC,CASSLGAFDEQYF
TRBJ1-2,TRBV25-1,few,-,TGTGCCAGCAGTGTGGGGGACAACTATGGCTACACCTTC,CASSVGDNYGYTF
TRBJ1-6,TRBV7-9,-,-,TGTGCCAGCAGCTCCAAAAGGACCGAGTTGAATTCACCCCTCCACTTT,CASSSKRTELNSPLHF
TRBJ2-2,TRBV27,-,-,TGTGCCAGCAGTTTAGGAACCAACACCGGGGAGCTGTTTTTT,CASSLGTNTGELFF
TRBJ2-7,TRBV7-3,-,-,TGTGCCAGCAGCTTAGCGGGGGCGCAGGACGAGCAGTACTTC,CASSLAGAQDEQYF
TRBJ1-1,TRBV30,-,-,TGTGCCTGGAGTGTAAGATCTGAAAGCACTGAAGCTTTCTTT,CAWSVRSESTEAFF
TRBJ2-1,TRBV10-3,few,TRBD1,TGTGCCATCAGTGAAGGAGGAGGACAGGGCCACAATGAGCAGTTCTTC,CAISEGGGQGHNEQFF
TRBJ1-5,TRBV5-1,-,-,TGCGCCAGCAGCTTCGACGGATCCAGCAATCAGCCCCAGCATTTT,CASSFDGSSNQPQHF
TRBJ1-1,TRBV6-5,-,TRBD1,TGTGCCAGCAGCCTGGACAGGGTGCAAGCTTTCTTT,CASSLDRVQAFF
TRBJ2-1,TRBV4-1,few,-,TGCGCCAGCAGCCATGTCCCAGGACGGGGGAGCTCCTACAATGAGCAGTTCTTC,CASSHVPGRGSSYNEQFF
TRBJ1-1,TRBV2,-,TRBD1,TGTGCCAGCCCCGAGGACAGGGAGTTCGGAGCTTTCTTT,CASPEDREFGAFF